This T cell receptor beta chain was captured by sequencing in a study of immune evolution from preneoplasia to lung adenocarcinoma. Points from the study as a whole: Later-stage lesions seemingly showed higher T cell density and diversity than normal lung.

The method was immunoSEQ multiplex PCR; TCRdb's version includes in-frame clones alone and lacks a portion of them. This sample yields 9,900 or so clones, of which 65% to 80% are seen a single time; 25% to 35% belongs to the top ten. Concerning this clone itself: The antigen is not known.

Germline CDR1 is SGHTA and CDR2 is FQGNSA. This CDR3 is built from 14 residues. Trimming pared 5 bases from V and 3 bases from J, leaving 11 bases between. This receptor was identified in a person between 60 and 70 years old with lung adenocarcinoma. Some clones in this sample may be carry-over from other donors' samples. Input material: FFPE normal lung tissue adjacent to the tumor. This sequence joins TRBV7-2 and TRBJ1-5; tentative D call: TRBD1 (6 bases). The CDR3 is CASSTQGYNQPQHF. CDR3 in DNA: TGTGCCAGCAGCACACAGGGCTACAATCAGCCCCAGCATTTT.